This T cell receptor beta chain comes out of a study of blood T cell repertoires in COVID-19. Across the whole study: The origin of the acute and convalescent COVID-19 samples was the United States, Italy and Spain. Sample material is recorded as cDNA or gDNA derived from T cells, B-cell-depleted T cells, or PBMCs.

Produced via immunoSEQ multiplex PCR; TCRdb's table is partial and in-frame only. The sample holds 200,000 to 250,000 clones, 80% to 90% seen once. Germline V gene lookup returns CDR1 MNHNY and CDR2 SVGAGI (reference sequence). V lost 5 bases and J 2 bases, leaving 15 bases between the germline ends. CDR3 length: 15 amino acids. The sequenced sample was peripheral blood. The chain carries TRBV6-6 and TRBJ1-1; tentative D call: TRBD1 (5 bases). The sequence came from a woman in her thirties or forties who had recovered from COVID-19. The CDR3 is CASSPGGDYNTEAFF. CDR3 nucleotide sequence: TGTGCCAGCAGTCCCGGAGGGGATTACAACACTGAAGCTTTCTTT.